This TCR beta chain was captured by sequencing in a study of blood T cell repertoires in COVID-19. Study as a whole: Samples taken during acute and convalescent COVID-19 were collected in the United States, Italy and Spain. The cDNA or gDNA used as material had been derived from T cells, B-cell-depleted T cells, or PBMCs.

This clone was seen a single time. Authors' data handling: Reference gene primer amplification yielded estimated nucleated cell counts. Produced via immunoSEQ multiplex PCR; TCRdb's table is partial and in-frame only. The D gene and trimming were derived from the DNA, and the V and J assignments and clone size from that table. The sample records 100,000 or so clones, about 89% being singletons. The sequence came from a human donor with acute or convalescent COVID-19. The donor label of this sample is uncertain. The sequenced material came from peripheral blood.

This CDR3 reads CASSLLDREKNIQYF. CDR3 coding DNA: TGTGCCAGCAGCCTCCTGGACAGGGAAAAAAACATTCAGTACTTC. The V and J genes are TRBV3-1 (or the pseudogene TRBV3-2) and TRBJ2-4; 8 bases are shared with TRBD1. This CDR3 spans 15 amino acids. Germline CDR1 LGHDT, CDR2 YNNKEL (reference sequence). V was pared by 4 bases and J by 4 bases, with 6 bases of the junction left unmatched.